Listed here are 6 T cell receptor beta chains from one sample, sequenced in a study of control samples from healthy donors and cancer patients. This table comes from immunoSEQ multiplex PCR, and its TCRdb copy is limited to in-frame clones, with some not included. The sample has approximately 130,000 clones, around 90% seen once; the top ten hold roughly 40%. The sequenced sample consisted of blood. The receptors derive from a man in his fifties in good health.

The gene calls are TRBV19 and TRBJ1-6, with 7 positions matching TRBD1. This CDR3 region has 14 residues. Germline V gene data show CDR1 as LNHDA and CDR2 as SQIVND (reference sequence). V shed 7 bases, J shed 15 bases, and the junction held 15 bases outside the gene matches. The CDR3 DNA reads TGTGCCAGTAACTCCGGGACAGCCGGCTTACTCCTCCACTTT. Amino acids: CASNSGTAGLLLHF.

The V gene is TRBV5-6, the J gene TRBJ2-3, with 10 bases lining up with TRBD2. V dropped 1 base and J dropped 6; count of bases not matched to a gene: 8. Germline assignment: CDR1 SGHDT and CDR2 YYEEEE. The CDR3 runs 16 residues. CDR3 coding DNA: TGTGCCAGCAGCTTGAGGGTAGCGGGGGGCCGGGATACGCAGTATTTT. Translation: CASSLRVAGGRDTQYF.

This clone was seen just once. This sequence joins TRBV2 and TRBJ1-1; possibly TRBD1 for D (5 bases). The CDR3 extends over 17 amino acids. CDR1 is SNHLY, CDR2 FYNNEI, per germline. Trimming stripped 5 bases from V and 0 bases from J, with 19 bases between. This chain's CDR3 is CASSIRDPSQMNTEAFF. CDR3 in DNA: TGTGCCAGCAGTATCCGGGACCCTTCACAGATGAACACTGAAGCTTTCTTT.

A single count supports this clone. V and J are TRBV6-2 or TRBV6-3 and TRBJ2-3; D gene ambiguous. The germline V and J ends were trimmed by 0 bases and 4 bases, with 14 bases remaining between them. Germline-derived CDR1 and CDR2 are MNHEY and SVGEGT. The CDR3 has 16 amino acids. The CDR3 DNA reads TGTGCCAGCAGTTACTCCGCAGGTCCCCCCCCAGATACGCAGTATTTT. Translated, it gives CASSYSAGPPPDTQYF.

The CDR3 nucleotides read TGTGCCAGCAGTTTATCGTGGAGGGGGGGCTGGGAGACCCAGTACTTC. Translation gives CASSLSWRGGWETQYF. The rearrangement joins TRBV27 to TRBJ2-5; perhaps TRBD2 as D (7 bases). The CDR3 is made up of 16 amino acids. The ends were cut back, 0 bases at V and 5 bases at J, with 16 bases in the middle. From germline, CDR1 is MNHEY and CDR2 SMNVEV (reference sequence).

This chain links TRBV5-6 with TRBJ2-7; D is possibly TRBD1 or TRBD2 (5 bases each). Trimming removed 6 bases at V and 0 bases at J, with 13 bases between. Germline V gene sequence: CDR1 SGHDT, CDR2 YYEEEE. This CDR3 contains 14 residues. CDR3 residues: CASILRDGSYEQYF. CDR3 nucleotides: TGTGCCAGCATCCTCCGGGACGGCTCCTACGAGCAGTACTTC. The full variable domain, its missing parts supplied by reference TRBV5-6 and TRBJ2-7, is DAGVTQSPTHLIKTRGQQVTLRCSPKSGHDTVSWYQQALGQGPQFIFQYYEEEERQRGNFPDRFSGHQFPNYSSELNVNALLLGDSALYLCASILRDGSYEQYFGPGTRLTVT.